One and the same sample provided the 3 T cell receptor beta chains below, sequenced in a study of blood T cell repertoires in COVID-19. The assay was immunoSEQ multiplex PCR, and TCRdb's table has in-frame clones only and misses some. The sample holds approximately 140,000 clones, approximately 88% seen once. The sequenced material came from PBMCs or T cells enriched from blood (not recorded which). The receptors originated from a woman in her thirties with acute COVID-19.

J is TRBJ1-5 and V is TRBV7-4, with D possibly TRBD1 on 6 matching bases. The CDR3 totals 14 residues. V was shortened by 2 bases and J by 1 base, with 6 bases between the two germline ends. CDR1 and CDR2 from the germline V gene are SGHVT and SQSDAQ. The CDR3 DNA follows: TGTGCCAGCAGCTTACAGGGGAGCAATCAGCCCCAGCATTTT. Amino acid sequence: CASSLQGSNQPQHF.

The chain couples TRBV6-5 to TRBJ2-7, with TRBD1 identical over 10 bases. J was trimmed by 12 bases and V by 6 bases; bases with no gene match: 14. This CDR3 contains 14 residues. In germline, CDR1 is MNHEY, CDR2 SVGAGI. CDR3 amino acids: CASRGTGVPGRPYF. CDR3 in DNA: TGTGCCAGCAGGGGGACAGGGGTACCGGGGCGGCCGTACTTC.

This clone is a singleton in its sample. The J gene is TRBJ2-1, the V gene TRBV18; TRBD2 matches 12 bases. J was trimmed by 4 bases and V by 1 base; bases with no gene match: 8. The length of the CDR3 is 18 residues. The germline CDR1 and CDR2 sequences are KGHSH and LQKENI. CDR3 residues: CASSPRPLAGGYYNEQFF. The DNA for the CDR3 is TGTGCCAGCTCACCACGGCCACTAGCGGGAGGATATTACAATGAGCAGTTCTTC.